This T cell receptor (beta chain) was captured in a study of metastatic and nonmetastatic thyroid tumors. Via MiXCR, TCRdb re-called the PCR reads. The data contain around 4,500 clones, approximately 15% of them seen just once; the ten biggest clones take up around 15%. This clone is deemed medium-sized (0.01 to 0.1%). Antigen: not known. Study-level results: In both blood and tumor samples, TCR beta diversity was reported significantly higher for malignant than benign nodules.

The V gene lost 6 bases and the J gene lost 4 bases, with 25 bases spanning the gap. The CDR3 runs 17 residues. Germline CDR1 and CDR2: SNHLY and FYNNEI. All patients were treatment-naive before thyroid surgery. The source is a female donor with papillary thyroid cancer or a benign thyroid nodule (not recorded which). Some clones in this sample may be carry-over from other donors' samples. The chain uses TRBV2 and TRBJ2-7, with D possibly TRBD2 on 7 matching bases. Sequenced: adjacent normal tissue. DNA for the CDR3: TGTGCCAGCAGCGACCCCCTTGGGGGGGCGCCTCCTTACGAGCAGTACTTC. This translates into CASSDPLGGAPPYEQYF.